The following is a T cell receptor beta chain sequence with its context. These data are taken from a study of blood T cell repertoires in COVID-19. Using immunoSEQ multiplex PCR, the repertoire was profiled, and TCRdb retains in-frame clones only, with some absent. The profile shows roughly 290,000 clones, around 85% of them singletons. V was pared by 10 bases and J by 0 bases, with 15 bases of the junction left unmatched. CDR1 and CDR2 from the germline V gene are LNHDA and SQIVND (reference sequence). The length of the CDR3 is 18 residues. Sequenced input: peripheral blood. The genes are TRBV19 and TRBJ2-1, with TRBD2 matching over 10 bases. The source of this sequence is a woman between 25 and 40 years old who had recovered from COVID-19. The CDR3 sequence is CATYPHPSGRSSYNEQFF. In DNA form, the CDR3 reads TGTGCCACCTACCCACACCCTAGCGGGAGAAGCTCCTACAATGAGCAGTTCTTC. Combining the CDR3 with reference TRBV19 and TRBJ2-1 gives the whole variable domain DGGITQSPKYLFRKEGQNVTLSCEQNLNHDAMYWYRQDPGQGLRLIYYSQIVNDFQKGDIAEGYSVSREKKESFPLTVTSAQKNPTAFYLCATYPHPSGRSSYNEQFFGPGTRLTVL.